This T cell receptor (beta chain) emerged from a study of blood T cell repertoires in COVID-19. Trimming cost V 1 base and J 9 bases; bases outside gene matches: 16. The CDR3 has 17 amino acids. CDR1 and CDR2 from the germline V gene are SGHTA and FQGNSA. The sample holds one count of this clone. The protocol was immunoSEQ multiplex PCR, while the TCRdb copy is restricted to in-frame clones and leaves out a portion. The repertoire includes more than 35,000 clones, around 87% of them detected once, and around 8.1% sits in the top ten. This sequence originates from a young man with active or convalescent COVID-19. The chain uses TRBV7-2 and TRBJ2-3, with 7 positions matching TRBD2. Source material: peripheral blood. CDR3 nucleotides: TGTGCCAGCAGCTTAGGGTATAAGGGAGGGGCCTCGCAGACGCAGTATTTT. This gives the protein CASSLGYKGGASQTQYF.